This passage covers 19 T cell receptor beta chains from one sample sequenced in a study of CD8+CD57+ T cells in acquired aplastic anemia. An expansion of CD8+CD57+ cells by flow cytometry had been shown in patients chosen for sequencing. The study profiled TCR beta VDJ and CDR3 using genomic DNA as template. MiXCR, applied by TCRdb to the reads, yields one record per CDR3 protein. This sample yields roughly 180,000 distinct CDR3 sequences, of which 63% are seen a single time; about 42% belongs to the top ten. Source material: sorted CD4+, CD8+, or CD8+CD57+ T cells (not recorded which) from PBMCs. All receptors come from a human donor with aplastic anemia.

This clonotype was observed many times. The chain joins TRBV10-1 to TRBJ1-1; TRBD1 is a possible D gene (5 bases). The CDR3 extends over 14 amino acids. The germline V gene encodes CDR1 WNHNN and CDR2 SYGVQD (reference sequence). V gave up 6 bases and J gave up 6 bases, with 17 bases separating them. The CDR3 region is CASRNPEGHSEAFF. CDR3 nucleotides: TGCGCCAGCAGAAACCCAGAGGGGCACTCTGAAGCTTTCTTT.

This clonotype showed up many times. The CDR3 is CASSLEGRGNTIYF. In nucleotides, the CDR3 is TGTGCCAGCAGCTTAGAAGGGCGCGGAAACACCATATATTTT. The V call is TRBV5-5, the J call TRBJ1-3, with D unresolved. V was shortened by 2 bases and J by 4 bases, with 10 bases between the two germline ends. Germline CDR1 reads SGHKS; CDR2 reads YYEKEE (reference sequence). The CDR3 contains 14 residues.

In nucleotides, the CDR3 is TGTGCCATCAGTTGGGCAGGCAGCGAGCAGTACTTC. Translating gives CAISWAGSEQYF. The chain recombines TRBV10-3 with TRBJ2-7; no clear D gene. This CDR3 contains 12 residues. V was clipped by 5 bases and J by 6 bases, with 11 bases between them. Germline V gene data show CDR1 as ENHRY and CDR2 as SYGVKD.

The table lists this clonotype with many counts. The chain links TRBV7-6 to TRBJ2-2; D possibly corresponds to TRBD1 (6 bases). The CDR3 has 16 amino acids. V gave up 0 bases and J gave up 3 bases, with 11 bases separating them. Germline CDR1 SGHVS, CDR2 FNYEAQ. CDR3 amino acids: CASSLANRVDTGELFF. The CDR3, as DNA: TGTGCCAGCAGCTTAGCGAACAGGGTGGACACCGGGGAGCTGTTTTTT.

CDR3 DNA sequence: TGTGCCATGACAGCTTCTGACTCCTACGAGCAGTACTTC. It specifies CAMTASDSYEQYF. The V gene is TRBV2, the J gene TRBJ2-7; tentatively, D is TRBD1 (5 bases). The V end was cut by 10 bases, the J end by 0 bases, with 13 bases between. Germline V gene lookup returns CDR1 SNHLY and CDR2 FYNNEI. This CDR3 contains 13 residues.

This clonotype was counted ten times or more. This chain joins TRBV10-3 and TRBJ2-7, with 7 bases identical to TRBD1. Germline lookup yields CDR1 ENHRY and CDR2 SYGVKD. V lost 7 bases to trimming and J lost 6 bases; unmatched junction nucleotides: 18. The CDR3 sequence is 16 residues long. The CDR3 DNA reads TGTGCCATCACCCCCGGGGTTGGACAGGCCCTAGGCGAGCAGTACTTC. Translating gives CAITPGVGQALGEQYF.

The chain has TRBV15 and TRBJ2-3; 12 positions match TRBD2. V trimming: 5 bases; J trimming: 0 bases; junction bases outside the gene matches: 0. Looked up from germline, CDR1 is LNHNV and CDR2 is YYDKDF (reference sequence). CDR3 length equals 15 residues. CDR3 in amino acids: CATSGLAGSTDTQYF. CDR3 in DNA: TGTGCCACCAGCGGACTAGCGGGGAGCACAGATACGCAGTATTTT.

The chain links TRBV7-2 to TRBJ1-5, with D possibly matching TRBD1 (6 bases). Germline V gene data show CDR1 as SGHTA and CDR2 as FQGNSA. Trimming took off 3 bases at V and 4 bases at J, with 10 bases between the two ends. The CDR3 runs to 14 residues. The CDR3 reads CASSFWGANQPQHF. The CDR3 nucleotides read TGTGCCAGCAGCTTCTGGGGGGCGAATCAGCCCCAGCATTTT.

CDR3 in DNA: TGTGCCAGCAGGACTTTGGGGATGAGCTCCTACGAGCAGTACTTC. Translation gives CASRTLGMSSYEQYF. The V and J genes are TRBV6-4 and TRBJ2-7; D call uncertain. CDR1 and CDR2 (germline): MRHNA, SNTAGT. This CDR3 region has 15 residues. V was pared by 6 bases and J by 0 bases, with 15 bases between.

The chain recombines TRBV24-1 with TRBJ2-2; D gene ambiguous. Trimming cost V 10 bases and J 2 bases, with 4 bases left between them. The CDR3 is 11 amino acids. Per germline, CDR1 KGHDR and CDR2 SFDVKD. The CDR3 loop reads CATSNTGELFF. The CDR3, as DNA: TGTGCCACAAGTAACACCGGGGAGCTGTTTTTT.

The V call is TRBV7-3, the J call TRBJ1-2; 10 bases map to TRBD1. Germline V gene sequence: CDR1 SGHTA, CDR2 FQGTGA. J was trimmed by 8 bases and V by 5 bases; bases with no gene match: 8. The CDR3 runs to 14 residues. CDR3 bases: TGTGCCAGCAGCCAGGGACAGGGGATGAGAGGCTACACCTTC. Protein: CASSQGQGMRGYTF.

The V and J genes are TRBV29-1 and TRBJ1-2; D gene unclear. V lost 0 bases to trimming and J lost 5 bases, with 13 bases between them. Germline values: CDR1 SQVTM, CDR2 ANQGSEA. CDR3 size: 14 residues. The CDR3 sequence is CSVEDSMGWYGYTF. Written as DNA, the CDR3 is TGCAGCGTTGAAGATAGTATGGGGTGGTATGGCTACACCTTC.

This clonotype appeared many times. The chain links TRBV7-8 to TRBJ2-7, with 11 nucleotides matching TRBD2. The CDR3 runs 16 residues. With V trimmed by 3 bases and J by 3 bases, 7 bases remained unmatched. Germline V gene sequence: CDR1 SGHVS, CDR2 FQNEAQ. The CDR3 bases are TGTGCCAGCAGCTTTTCTAGCGGGGGGACCCTCTACGAGCAGTACTTC. This sequence encodes CASSFSSGGTLYEQYF.

The chain uses TRBV24-1 and TRBJ2-3; perhaps D is TRBD1 or TRBD2 (6 bases each). The V end was cut by 4 bases, the J end by 6 bases, with 19 bases between. Germline V gene lookup returns CDR1 KGHDR and CDR2 SFDVKD. This CDR3 spans 16 amino acids. In nucleotides, the CDR3 is TGTGCCACCAGTGACCCGGGAAGATCGGGGGCCGATACGCAGTATTTT. The encoded protein is CATSDPGRSGADTQYF.

The table lists this clonotype with many counts. The rearrangement links TRBV5-4 to TRBJ1-2, with D perhaps matching TRBD1 (5 bases). With 0 bases removed from V and 2 bases from J, the gap between germline ends came to 8 bases. CDR3 length: 14 residues. CDR1 and CDR2 from the germline V gene are SGHNT and YYREEE (reference sequence). CDR3 nucleotide sequence: TGTGCCAGCAGCTTGGGACAGCTAAACTATGGCTACACCTTC. This sequence encodes CASSLGQLNYGYTF.

Concerning this clonotype itself: The CDR3 end shows no conserved phenylalanine or tryptophan, and so a read error is likely. The chain links TRBV12-3 or TRBV12-4 to TRBJ2-3; 12 nucleotides match TRBD2. The CDR3 is 16 amino acids. J was trimmed by 5 bases and V by 3 bases; bases with no gene match: 6. CDR3 in amino acids: CASSFSLAGGQDTQYS. In nucleotides, the CDR3 is TGTGCCAGCAGTTTCTCCCTAGCGGGGGGGCAAGATACGCAGTATTCT.

This clonotype has a count of ten or more. This chain links TRBV6-1 with TRBJ1-2; unclear D gene. Germline values: CDR1 MNHNS, CDR2 SASEGT. The CDR3 covers 15 residues. Trimming took off 0 bases at V and 1 base at J, with 9 bases between the two ends. CDR3 bases: TGTGCCAGCAGTGAAGCGCTTCAGGATAACTATGGCTACACCTTC. Its protein product is CASSEALQDNYGYTF.

CDR3 nucleotide sequence: TGTGCCAGCACCCACCAGGCGGACACTGAAGCTTTCTTT. It specifies CASTHQADTEAFF. The chain joins TRBV25-1 to TRBJ1-1; D gene uncertain. V was cut by 7 bases and J by 3 bases, with 12 bases left in between. The CDR3 loop spans 13 amino acids. CDR1 is MGHDK, CDR2 SYGVNS, per germline. Supplemented by reference TRBV25-1 and TRBJ1-1, the full variable domain reads EADIYQTPRYLVIGTGKKITLECSQTMGHDKMYWYQQDPGMELHLIHYSYGVNSTEKGDLSSESTVSRIRTEHFPLTLESARPSHTSQYLCASTHQADTEAFFGQGTRLTVV.

This clonotype was counted only a few times. The chain has TRBV2 and TRBJ1-6, with TRBD1 identical over 9 bases. V lost 7 bases and J lost 7; bases outside the gene matches: 2. The CDR3 loop spans 13 amino acids. Germline V gene data show CDR1 as SNHLY and CDR2 as FYNNEI. CDR3 in DNA: TGTGCCAGCATAGGGACAGGGAATTCACCCCTCCACTTT. Protein product: CASIGTGNSPLHF.